The clone carrying this T cell receptor (beta chain) was counted ten times or more. Its target is not known. The sample comes from a study of identical twins. Overall study findings and caveats: While abundant cord blood beta clonotypes carried fewer insertions, memory repertoires showed no such pattern. Twin-shared out-of-frame alpha sequences showed excess low generation probability. Conclusions leaned on cross-sectional statistical analysis and did not track the same donors over time.

V lost 6 bases and J lost 2, with 16 bases in between. This CDR3 comprises 15 residues. Germline CDR1 is SNHLY and CDR2 is FYNNEI. Only healthy Caucasians were included as donors. TCRdb redid the calling of the 5' RACE reads with MiXCR, one entry per CDR3 protein. The data show 1.5 million to 2 million distinct CDR3 sequences, 32% seen once. The rearrangement uses TRBV2 and TRBJ2-5; D might be TRBD1 (6 bases). This TCR derives from a newborn girl in good health. Input material: cord blood. For the CDR3, the DNA is TGTGCCAGCAGCTCTTCGACAGGCACTCAAGAGACCCAGTACTTC. Its translation: CASSSSTGTQETQYF.